This T cell receptor beta chain was found in a study of beta chain features in type 1 diabetes. Study-level results: Within patients, naive, central memory and Treg TCRB repertoires seemed more similar than within healthy donors. When Type 1 diabetes patients were examined, their TCRB CDR3s proved moderately but significantly shorter in all four CD4+ subsets.

Isolated RNA was reverse transcribed in full, so expressed TCRB transcripts were sequenced. Here immunoSEQ multiplex PCR was the method, and the copy in TCRdb shows in-frame clones only, minus some. The sample lists hundreds of thousands of clones, roughly 15% occurring once. Germline V lookup: CDR1 SQVTM, CDR2 ANQGSEA. The CDR3 covers 12 residues. Trimming cost V 6 bases and J 4 bases, with 13 bases left between them. This clone was counted between two and nine times. Its specificity is unknown. Averaging about 116 mL, one heparinised blood draw was given by each donor. Based on CD45RO/CCR7/CD25/CD127/CD95/CD27, CD4+ regulatory, stem cell-like memory, naive and central memory cells were sorted.

The source of this sequence is a young man in good health. The chain combines TRBV29-1 with TRBJ2-7; the D gene could be TRBD1 or TRBD2 (6 bases each). Sequencing input: naive CD4+ T cells from blood. The CDR3 DNA follows: TGCAGCGTGAGGGGGGTAGGGTACGAGCAGTACTTC. Translating it yields CSVRGVGYEQYF.